The sequence of this T cell receptor (beta chain) was determined in a study of CD8 T cells in ankylosing spondylitis. Overall study results and limits: Seemingly characteristic of ankylosing spondylitis blood was a TCR beta motif consisting of roughly 8 highly homologous variants.

MiXCR was run by TCRdb on the 5' RACE reads, yielding one entry per CDR3 protein. The repertoire holds some 800,000 distinct CDR3 sequences, with over 9.5% as singletons. This CDR3 contains 14 residues. J was trimmed by 3 bases and V by 5 bases; bases with no gene match: 4. CDR1 is MNHEY, CDR2 SVGEGT, per germline. This clonotype turned up a few times. Its target is unknown. The chain couples TRBV6-2 or TRBV6-3 to TRBJ2-3, with TRBD2 matching over 8 bases. This receptor was identified in a male donor with ankylosing spondylitis. The sequencing sample was made of blood, either unsorted or a sorted T cell fraction (not recorded which). CDR3 coding DNA: TGTGCCAGCAGTCGGGCGGGAGGTACAGATACGCAGTATTTT. Its translation is CASSRAGGTDTQYF.